The clone carrying this T cell receptor (beta chain) was observed many times. The antigen remains unidentified. Trimming shortened V by 0 bases and J by 6 bases, and 15 bases separated the two germline ends. Germline-derived CDR1 and CDR2 are SGHRS and YFSETQ. CDR3 length equals 15 residues. These data belong to a study of Graves' ophthalmopathy and Graves' hyperthyroidism. Study-wide background: Samples of peripheral blood were obtained at initial diagnosis, prior to treatment of any kind.

RNA transcripts served as template for amplifying TCR beta CDR3 sequences. HTBI primers were employed in first-round RT-PCR, then a second-round multiplex PCR followed. In TCRdb, the multiplex PCR reads were re-called with MiXCR into one record per CDR3 protein. The profile shows hundreds of thousands of distinct CDR3 sequences, approximately 21% of them singletons. General observations from the study: Blood also contained most of the expanded thyroid clonotypes above 0.001 frequency. The model flagged ophthalmopathy progression at 55% to 71% sensitivity and 72% to 75% specificity. A model built from 13 signatures distinguished ophthalmopathy from stable hyperthyroidism with roughly 85% sensitivity and 81.08% specificity.

The sequencing input was peripheral blood. The chain couples TRBV5-1 to TRBJ1-2; maybe TRBD1 (5 bases). This receptor was taken from a woman aged 18-29 years with stable Graves' hyperthyroidism. Some clones in this sample may be carry-over from other donors' samples. The CDR3 reads CASSLEHGAFDGYTF. DNA of the CDR3: TGCGCCAGCAGCTTGGAGCACGGGGCGTTTGATGGCTACACCTTC.